This TCR beta chain emerged from a study of Ad26.COV2.S vaccination and SARS-CoV-2 variants. Study-level points and caveats: It was vaccine recipients, not placebo recipients, who had the higher spike-specific TCR breadth. Reportedly, after vaccination the spike-specific CD8+ and CD4+ T cell responses displayed substantial breadth.

The protocol was immunoSEQ multiplex PCR, while the TCRdb copy is restricted to in-frame clones and leaves out a portion. The sample lists just over 350,000 clones, roughly 94% occurring once. As for this clone: Its antigen is not identified.

The V gene lost 6 bases and the J gene lost 8 bases, with 22 bases spanning the gap. CDR1 SNHLY and CDR2 FYNNEI come from the germline V gene. This CDR3 is 15 amino acids long. The V and J genes are TRBV2 and TRBJ1-1; the D is unclear. Sample: peripheral blood, taken after recovery from COVID-19. This clonotype originated in a human donor who had recovered from COVID-19. CDR3 bases: TGTGCCAGCAGGGAATTAGTTAACGAATTTGTAGAAGCTTTCTTT. Its protein is CASRELVNEFVEAFF.